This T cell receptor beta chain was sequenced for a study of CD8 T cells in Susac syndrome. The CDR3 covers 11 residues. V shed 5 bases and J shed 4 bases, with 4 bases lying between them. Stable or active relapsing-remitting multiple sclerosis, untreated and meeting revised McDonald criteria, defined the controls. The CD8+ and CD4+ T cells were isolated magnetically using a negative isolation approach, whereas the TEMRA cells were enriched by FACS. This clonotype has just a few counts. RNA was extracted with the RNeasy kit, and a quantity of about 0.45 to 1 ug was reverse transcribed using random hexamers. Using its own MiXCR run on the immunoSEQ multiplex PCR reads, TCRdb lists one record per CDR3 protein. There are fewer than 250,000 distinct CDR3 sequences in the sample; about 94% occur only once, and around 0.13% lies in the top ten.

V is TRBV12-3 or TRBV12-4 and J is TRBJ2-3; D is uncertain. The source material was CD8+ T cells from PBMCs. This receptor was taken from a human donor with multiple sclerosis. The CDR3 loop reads CASSGADTQYF. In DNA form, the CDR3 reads TGTGCCAGCAGTGGGGCAGATACGCAGTATTTT.